This T cell receptor (beta chain) was identified in a study of blood T cell repertoires in COVID-19 (dated by TCRdb to 2018 to 2020). A note on the overall study: Samples covering the acute and convalescent phases of COVID-19 were provided by collaborators in the United States, Italy and Spain. The prospective study material was composed of cDNA or gDNA derived from T cells, B-cell-depleted T cells, or PBMCs. The dataset comprised deeply sampled blood TCRbeta repertoires from subjects exposed to, actively infected with, or recovered from COVID-19. A freely available public database, intended as a resource for researchers studying the immune response to SARS-CoV-2, is where the repertoires were released. Samples came from the ongoing ImmuneRACE study (first 160 participants) plus 1,254 subjects from 6 global collaborators. A de-identified subject ID, COVID-19 status, age in years and sex were almost always included in the sample metadata. Where HLA class I and class II types were available, the types were taken from metadata supplied by the sample provider, not from assay-based typing.

Summary of the overall study and its limitations: Clinical and demographic metadata were provided uncurated, with the amount varying by source and participant.

The CDR3 runs 15 residues from the cysteine to the phenylalanine. The DNA shown is the 45-base CDR3, in frame from base 1. For CDR1 and CDR2, the germline V gene lists KGHSH and LQKENI. Trimming removed 5 bases from V and 0 bases from J; the gene matches leave 4 bases unexplained. In its sample, this clone was seen a few times. Its antigen is unknown. No much larger clone exists at a distance of one base, and base qualities are not known. TCRbeta CDR3 regions were amplified from genomic DNA using the immunoSEQ Assay, a bias-controlled multiplex PCR. The original pipeline was this. The number of nucleated cells in each sample was estimated from the amplification of reference gene primers within the assay. Sequence reads were collapsed and filtered to measure the absolute abundance of every unique TCRbeta CDR3 rearrangement. For each sample, productive Simpson clonality was calculated as the square root of Simpson's diversity index across productive rearrangements. What TCRdb holds here is the immuneACCESS table cut down to in-frame rearrangements. Part of the clones is not present; checked against another copy, under half of the missing clones reflect an unresolved V gene, and the others are unexplained. That table is the source of V, J and clone size, and D and trimming were worked out from the DNA. Here the sample has 150,000 to 200,000 clones; about 85% occur a single time. The top ten hold about 2.1% of the sample.

The collaborating institutions used their own protocols to collect whole blood in K2EDTA tubes. For TCRbeta analysis, collaborators shipped samples in one of three forms: frozen whole blood, isolated PBMCs, or DNA extracted from either of those sample types. The rearrangement combines TRBV18 with TRBJ2-7, with 10 junctional bases fitting TRBD2. Sequences were obtained from peripheral blood. The source of this sequence is a man in his sixties or seventies with active or convalescent COVID-19. The CDR3 region: CASSSTSGSSYEQYF. The nucleotides read TGTGCCAGCTCATCGACTAGCGGGTCCTCCTACGAGCAGTACTTC.